One sample yielded the 18 T cell receptor beta chains listed below, sequenced in a study of blood T cell repertoires in COVID-19. Profiled with immunoSEQ multiplex PCR; TCRdb holds only in-frame clones, not every one. The sample holds under 150,000 clones, approximately 90% seen once. The sequenced material came from peripheral blood. These receptors all stem from a human donor with active COVID-19. The donor label of this sample is uncertain.

The gene calls are TRBV30 and TRBJ1-6; a weak D match, TRBD1 (5 bases). The CDR3 runs 11 residues. Germline values: CDR1 GTSNPN, CDR2 SVGIG (reference sequence). The germline V and J ends were trimmed by 5 bases and 13 bases, with 12 bases remaining between them. The CDR3: CAWSAGGPLHF. CDR3 bases: TGTGCCTGGTCCGCCGGGGGGCCCCTCCACTTT.

The chain links TRBV19 to TRBJ1-2; D not certain. Germline V gene sequence: CDR1 LNHDA, CDR2 SQIVND (reference sequence). The CDR3 consists of 16 residues. Between the trimmed V and J ends, which lost 5 bases and 2 bases, there was a span of 18 bases. The CDR3 nucleotides are TGTGCCAGTAGTGTGGGAGTTGGTGCACCAAACTATGGCTACACCTTC. Its translation: CASSVGVGAPNYGYTF.

This chain uses TRBV18 with TRBJ2-2; no definite D call. The CDR3 is made up of 14 amino acids. V was clipped by 8 bases and J by 6 bases, with 16 bases between them. Germline CDR1 KGHSH, CDR2 LQKENI. CDR3 nucleotide sequence: TGTGCCAGCACGACCGGGTCTATGGCCGGGGAGCTGTTTTTT. Translated: CASTTGSMAGELFF.

The chain couples TRBV7-9 to TRBJ2-1; 11 bases agree with TRBD2. Germline loops: CDR1 SEHNR, CDR2 FQNEAQ (reference sequence). The length of the CDR3 is 17 residues. V lost 3 bases, J lost 7 bases, and 11 bases stayed unmatched. The CDR3 DNA sequence: TGTGCCAGCAGCTTGGGGGGGACTAGCGGACCCGGGAATGAGCAGTTCTTC. Protein sequence: CASSLGGTSGPGNEQFF.

The rearrangement links TRBV6-5 to TRBJ2-2; 10 nucleotides align to TRBD1. CDR3 size: 15 residues. Germline V CDR1 and CDR2: MNHEY, SVGAGI. V trimming: 6 bases; J trimming: 6 bases; junction bases outside the gene matches: 7. The CDR3 coding sequence is TGTGCCAGCAGCCCGGGACAGGGGAGCCCCGGGGAGCTGTTTTTT. Translating gives CASSPGQGSPGELFF.

The chain combines TRBV20-1 with TRBJ2-5, with 8 bases that match TRBD2. Trimming removed 3 bases from V and 2 bases from J; junction bases left unmatched: 11. The CDR3 contains 16 residues. CDR1 is DFQATT and CDR2 is SNEGSKA in the germline V gene (reference sequence). CDR3 DNA sequence: TGCAGTGCTAGTCGCGGGGGGAGACTAGTTCAAGAGACCCAGTACTTC. Its translation: CSASRGGRLVQETQYF.

V and J are TRBV5-1 and TRBJ1-2; D call uncertain. Trimming cost V 0 bases and J 6 bases, with 15 bases left between them. The CDR3 extends over 15 amino acids. The germline CDR1 and CDR2 sequences are SGHRS and YFSETQ. The CDR3 loop reads CASSLASDGWNGYTF. DNA of the CDR3: TGCGCCAGCAGCTTGGCAAGCGATGGTTGGAATGGCTACACCTTC. Full variable domain (rest looked up from reference TRBV5-1 and TRBJ1-2): KAGVTQTPRYLIKTRGQQVTLSCSPISGHRSVSWYQQTPGQGLQFLFEYFSETQRNKGNFPGRFSGRQFSNSRSEMNVSTLELGDSALYLCASSLASDGWNGYTFGSGTRLTVV.

The chain combines TRBV7-3 with TRBJ1-3; D not certain. The ends were cut back, 5 bases at V and 2 bases at J, with 10 bases in the middle. The CDR3 contains 14 residues. Germline CDR1 reads SGHTA; CDR2 reads FQGTGA. The CDR3 DNA is TGTGCCAGCAGCCTCGGGAGTCCTGGAAACACCATATATTTT. As protein: CASSLGSPGNTIYF.

The chain couples TRBV6-5 to TRBJ1-2; D perhaps matches TRBD1 (6 bases). The CDR3 is made up of 14 amino acids. From germline, CDR1 is MNHEY and CDR2 SVGAGI. The V end was cut by 4 bases, the J end by 4 bases, with 13 bases between. CDR3 residues: CASSSFGGGYGYTF. CDR3 DNA sequence: TGTGCCAGCAGTTCATTTGGGGGCGGCTATGGCTACACCTTC.

This clone was seen once. This chain links TRBV5-1 with TRBJ2-3, with a weak D call TRBD2 (5 bases). CDR3 length: 14 amino acids. Looked up from germline, CDR1 is SGHRS and CDR2 is YFSETQ. The V end was cut by 2 bases, the J end by 6 bases, with 13 bases between. CDR3 in amino acids: CASSLLEGRDTQYF. CDR3 nucleotide sequence: TGCGCCAGCAGCTTATTAGAGGGAAGGGATACGCAGTATTTT.

The chain is built from TRBV7-7 and TRBJ2-3; 7 bases line up with TRBD2. This CDR3 comprises 15 residues. In germline, CDR1 is SSHAT, CDR2 FNYEAQ (reference sequence). V gave up 1 base and J gave up 1 base; unmatched junction bases: 2. The CDR3 region is CASSLGLAGTDTQYF. The CDR3 DNA reads TGTGCCAGCAGCTTAGGGCTAGCGGGCACAGATACGCAGTATTTT.

V gene TRBV19 combines with J gene TRBJ2-1; D is perhaps TRBD2 (5 bases). CDR1 is LNHDA, CDR2 SQIVND, per germline (reference sequence). The ends were cut back, 8 bases at V and 4 bases at J, with 12 bases in the middle. This CDR3 is 13 amino acids long. The CDR3 sequence is CASRGGGYNEQFF. CDR3 nucleotides: TGTGCCAGTCGAGGCGGCGGGTACAATGAGCAGTTCTTC.

A few counts support this clone. The chain has TRBV15 and TRBJ1-3; D is possibly TRBD1 (5 bases). The CDR3 has 14 residues. Germline-derived CDR1 and CDR2 are LNHNV and YYDKDF (reference sequence). The CDR3 loop reads CAISPGVSGNTIYF. CDR3 sequence (DNA): TGTGCTATCAGCCCGGGGGTGTCCGGAAACACCATATATTTT.

The chain carries TRBV6-5 and TRBJ2-7, with 8 bases lining up with TRBD1. CDR3 length: 13 residues. Trimming at V came to 5 bases and at J to 4 bases, leaving 4 bases not matched to a gene. The germline CDR1 and CDR2 sequences are MNHEY and SVGAGI. This CDR3 reads CASSRTGIYEQYF. The DNA of the CDR3 is TGTGCCAGCAGTAGGACAGGGATATACGAGCAGTACTTC.

This sequence joins TRBV27 and TRBJ2-2, with D possibly matching TRBD2 (6 bases). Trimming cost V 2 bases and J 6 bases, with 10 bases left between them. Germline loops: CDR1 MNHEY, CDR2 SMNVEV (reference sequence). The CDR3 consists of 14 residues. The CDR3 reads CASSLRLGPGELFF. Written as DNA, the CDR3 is TGTGCCAGCAGTTTACGACTAGGCCCCGGGGAGCTGTTTTTT.

The chain recombines TRBV14 with TRBJ2-7; D is perhaps TRBD1 (5 bases). The CDR3 length is 13 residues. From germline, CDR1 is SGHDN and CDR2 FVKESK. The ends were cut back, 2 bases at V and 3 bases at J, with 8 bases in the middle. CDR3 amino acids: CASSQLQGYEQYF. The CDR3 bases are TGTGCCAGCAGCCAATTGCAGGGCTACGAGCAGTACTTC.

The chain has TRBV10-2 and TRBJ2-1, with 10 bases that match TRBD1. The CDR3 extends over 15 amino acids. The trim removed 6 bases at V and 7 bases at J, leaving 9 bases unmatched. Germline loops: CDR1 WSHSY, CDR2 SAAADI. CDR3 in amino acids: CASRETGGEGNEQFF. In nucleotides, the CDR3 is TGCGCCAGCAGGGAGACAGGGGGCGAAGGGAATGAGCAGTTCTTC.

V gene TRBV6-2 or TRBV6-3 combines with J gene TRBJ2-2; 7 bases align to TRBD1. With 2 bases clipped from V and 4 bases from J, the junction kept 13 bases outside the gene matches. The CDR3 spans 18 residues. CDR1 is MNHEY and CDR2 is SVGEGT in the germline V gene. CDR3 residues: CASSYTLTGFGSTGELFF. DNA of the CDR3: TGTGCCAGCAGTTACACCCTGACAGGGTTCGGAAGCACCGGGGAGCTGTTTTTT.